This TCR beta chain was identified in a study of T cell changes during pregnancy in multiple sclerosis. Between the trimmed V and J ends, which lost 1 base and 0 bases, there was a span of 10 bases. There are 16 residues in the CDR3. Per germline, CDR1 SEHNR and CDR2 FQNEAQ (reference sequence). The repertoire was sequenced with immunoSEQ multiplex PCR; TCRdb's copy has only in-frame clones and lacks some. The sample holds around 41,000 clones, approximately 90% seen once. The TCR originated in a female donor with multiple sclerosis, enrolled in a pregnancy study. The chain combines TRBV7-9 with TRBJ1-3; perhaps TRBD1 as D (5 bases). Material: PBMCs (not recorded whether the cells were cultured). The CDR3 coding sequence is TGTGCCAGCAGCTTAGAGACAGTATTCTCTGGAAACACCATATATTTT. This encodes CASSLETVFSGNTIYF.